Below, one T cell receptor beta chain is given with its context. Its cognate antigen is unknown. This specimen belongs to a study of shared clonotypes between healthy human individuals. Study at large: CD8 memory received one plate per donor, CD8 naive two, CD4 memory three and CD4 naive three.

The naive CD8 fraction comprised CD45RO-negative cells positively selected for CCR7 and excluded terminally differentiated effector memory CD45RA+ cells. Broader study findings: Non-shared clonotypes had lower generation probabilities than those shared by all four donors.

The germline gives CDR1 SGHAT, CDR2 FQNNGV. This CDR3 region has 15 residues. The V gene end was trimmed by 5 bases and the J gene end by 2 bases; junction bases not matched to a gene: 8. Original handling: Quality scores were absent from the junction-only immunoSEQ sequences, so filtering differed. Profiling relied on immunoSEQ multiplex PCR, and the TCRdb table lists in-frame clones only, not all of them. D and trimming come from the DNA, and the V and J calls and clone size come from that table. The table records about 2 million clones, around 96% of them present only once. This chain links TRBV11-2 with TRBJ2-7, with 8 positions matching TRBD2. The receptor was isolated from a man aged 18 to 30 in good health. The specimen was naive CD8+ T cells sorted from blood. DNA for the CDR3: TGTGCCAGCAGCGACAGTAGCGGGGACCCCTACGAGCAGTACTTC. Protein: CASSDSSGDPYEQYF.